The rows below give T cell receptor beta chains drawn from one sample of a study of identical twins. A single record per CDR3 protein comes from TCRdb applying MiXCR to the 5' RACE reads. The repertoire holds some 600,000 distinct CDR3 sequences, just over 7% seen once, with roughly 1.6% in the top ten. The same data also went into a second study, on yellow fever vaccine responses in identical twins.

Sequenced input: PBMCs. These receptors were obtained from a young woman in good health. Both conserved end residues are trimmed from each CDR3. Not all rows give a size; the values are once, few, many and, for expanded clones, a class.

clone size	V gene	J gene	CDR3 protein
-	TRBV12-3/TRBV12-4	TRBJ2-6	ASSLNRANVLT
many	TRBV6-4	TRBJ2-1	ASSESASSYNEQF
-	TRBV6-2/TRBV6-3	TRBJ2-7	ASSYVDSYEQY
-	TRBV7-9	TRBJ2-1	ASSPSGSTYNEQF
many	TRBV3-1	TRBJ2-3	ASSRREPSHGTQY
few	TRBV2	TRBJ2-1	ASRVTSGYYNEQF
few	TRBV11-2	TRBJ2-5	ASSSSGGAGAETQY
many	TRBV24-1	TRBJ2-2	ATSDLGNTGELF
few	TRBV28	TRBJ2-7	ASGDSTYEQY
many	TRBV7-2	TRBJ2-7	ASSLAREITYEQY
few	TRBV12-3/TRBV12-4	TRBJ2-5	ASSSGGAGQETQY
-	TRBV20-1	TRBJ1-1	SAGTGVTEAF
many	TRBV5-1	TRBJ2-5	ASRGTDQETQY
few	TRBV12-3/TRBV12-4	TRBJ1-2	ASTIGMRGYYGYT
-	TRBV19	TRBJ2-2	ASSIAGSGTGELF
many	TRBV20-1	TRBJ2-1	SAGPGLGEQF
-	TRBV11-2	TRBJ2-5	ASSLPSGSGTQY
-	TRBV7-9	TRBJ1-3	ASTEVRSGNTIY
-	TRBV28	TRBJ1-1	ASSPLVFWQGKEMNTEAF
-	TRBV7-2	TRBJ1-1	ASSSTGTLNTEAF
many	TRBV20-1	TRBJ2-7	SARDPRAGYEQY
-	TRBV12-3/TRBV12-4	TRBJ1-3	ASSWGDPSGNTIY
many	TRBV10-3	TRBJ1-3	AISERTLGNTIY
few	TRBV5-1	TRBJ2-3	ASSLDGAKGTDTQY
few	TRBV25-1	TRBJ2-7	ASSEGGLGIDEQY
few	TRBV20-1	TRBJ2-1	CARSPGQGAINEQF
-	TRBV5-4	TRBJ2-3	ASMGTGVTDTQY
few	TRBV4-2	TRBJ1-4	ASSQESQGDEKLF